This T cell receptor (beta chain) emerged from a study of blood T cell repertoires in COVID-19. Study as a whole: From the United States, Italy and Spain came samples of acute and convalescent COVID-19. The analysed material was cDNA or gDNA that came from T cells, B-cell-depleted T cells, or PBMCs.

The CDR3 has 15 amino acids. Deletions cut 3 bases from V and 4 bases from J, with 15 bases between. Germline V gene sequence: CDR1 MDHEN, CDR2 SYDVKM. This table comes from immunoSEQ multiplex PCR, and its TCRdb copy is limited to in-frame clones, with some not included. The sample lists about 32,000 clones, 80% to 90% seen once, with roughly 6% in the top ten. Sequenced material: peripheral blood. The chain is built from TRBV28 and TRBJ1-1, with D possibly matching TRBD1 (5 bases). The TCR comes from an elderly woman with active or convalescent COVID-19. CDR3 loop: CASSFPGGGGTEAFF. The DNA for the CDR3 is TGTGCCAGCAGTTTCCCCGGTGGGGGGGGCACTGAAGCTTTCTTT.